The entry that follows covers one T cell receptor beta chain sequence. Every donor was a Caucasian adult from Nashville, Tennessee. The assay was immunoSEQ multiplex PCR, and TCRdb's table has in-frame clones only and misses some. The sample gives fewer than 1.8 million clones, about 98.5% of which show up once; around 0.33% is in the top ten. The data were obtained in a study of shared clonotypes between healthy human individuals. This CDR3 is built from 18 residues. The J segment lost 4 bases and the V segment lost 6 bases, leaving 16 bases of the junction unmatched. Germline lookup yields CDR1 SGHAT and CDR2 FQNNGV.

The sequenced sample was naive CD4+ T cells sorted from blood. Subset noted: CD45RA+ positively selected. The genes are TRBV11-2 and TRBJ2-3; 10 nucleotides agree with TRBD2. The TCR sequence derives from a man under 40 in good health. The CDR3 loop is CASRRGASGSTNADTQYF. The CDR3 DNA reads as TGTGCCAGCAGAAGAGGAGCTAGCGGGAGTACTAATGCAGATACGCAGTATTTT. Together with reference TRBV11-2 and TRBJ2-3, the CDR3 gives the full variable domain: EAGVAQSPRYKIIEKRQSVAFWCNPISGHATLYWYQQILGQGPKLLIQFQNNGVVDDSQLPKDRFSAERLKGVDSTLKIQPAKLEDSAVYLCASRRGASGSTNADTQYFGPGTRLTVL.